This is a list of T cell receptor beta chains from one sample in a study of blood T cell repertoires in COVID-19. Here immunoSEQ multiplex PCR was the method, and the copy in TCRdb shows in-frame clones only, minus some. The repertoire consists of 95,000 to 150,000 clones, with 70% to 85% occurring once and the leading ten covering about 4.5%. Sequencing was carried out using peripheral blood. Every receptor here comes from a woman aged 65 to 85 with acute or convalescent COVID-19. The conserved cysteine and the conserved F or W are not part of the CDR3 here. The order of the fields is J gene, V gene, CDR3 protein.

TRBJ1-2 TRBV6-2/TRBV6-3 ASSYPGQGFYGYT
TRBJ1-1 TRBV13 ASSPRQNMNTEAF
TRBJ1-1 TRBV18 ASSLDWSTEAF
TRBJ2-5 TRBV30 AWSVLGRGSQTQY
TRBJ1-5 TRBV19 ASRRDSGGNQPQH
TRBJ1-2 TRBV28 ASSQGTHGYT
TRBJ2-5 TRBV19 ASSIPWGQKETQY
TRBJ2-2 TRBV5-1 ASSSGTSGYTGELF
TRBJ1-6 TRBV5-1 ASSPMTGGYNSPLH
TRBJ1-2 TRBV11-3 ASSSGQGISYT
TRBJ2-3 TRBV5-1 ASSSGTSGGTDTQY
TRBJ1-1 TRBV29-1 SALRGGGNTEAF
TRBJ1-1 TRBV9 ASSVSSIAGVTEAF
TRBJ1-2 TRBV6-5 ASNFWGQGYGYT
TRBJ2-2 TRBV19 ASSMGRGQTGELF
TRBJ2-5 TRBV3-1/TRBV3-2 ASRAQGGLETQY
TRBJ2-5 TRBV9 ASSVATGGQETQY
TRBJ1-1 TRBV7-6 ASSSIRGGRRTEAF
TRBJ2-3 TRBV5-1 ASSTTGTGFTDTQY
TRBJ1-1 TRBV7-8 ASSSTNLNTEAF
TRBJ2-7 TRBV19 ASSRTSGLYEQY
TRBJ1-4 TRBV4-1 ASSQDPGTNEKLF
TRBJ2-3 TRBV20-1 SASVGVPRTDTQY
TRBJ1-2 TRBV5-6 ASSQGVTNYGYT
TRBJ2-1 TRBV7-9 ASSLVNRGIGNEQF
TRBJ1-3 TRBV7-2 ASSLFRGSGNTIY
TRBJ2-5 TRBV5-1 ASSLRTVETQY
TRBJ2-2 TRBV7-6 ASSLEPYRETGELF
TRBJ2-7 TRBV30 AWSVGGTGVYEQY
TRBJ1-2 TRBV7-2 ASSPYPRNYGYT
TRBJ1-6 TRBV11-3 ASSLAPGGNSPLH
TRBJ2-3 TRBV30 AWSPPGTDTQY
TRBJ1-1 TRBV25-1 ASASPDGGKNTEAF
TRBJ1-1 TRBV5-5 ASSSGRFSSEAF
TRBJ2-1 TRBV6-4 ASSDSGQGKQF
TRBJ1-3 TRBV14 ASSQHRVGNTIY
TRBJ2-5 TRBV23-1 ASSHGGSAVETQY
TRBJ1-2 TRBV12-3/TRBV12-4 ASTTSTGRGYT
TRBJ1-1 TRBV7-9 ASSPGGPNTEAF
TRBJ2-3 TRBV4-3 ASSQGGGWDTQY
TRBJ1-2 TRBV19 ASTAGTGGGSYGYT
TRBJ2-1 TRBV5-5 ASSLVPGGPNEQF
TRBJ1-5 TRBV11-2 ASSLDLAVSNQPQH
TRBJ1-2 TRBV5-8 ASSFSGGSTRGYT
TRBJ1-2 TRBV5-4 ASSLPYGQGRSAGYT
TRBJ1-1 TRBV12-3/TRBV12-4 ASRPDRGAEAF
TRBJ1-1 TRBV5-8 ASSLVASSLRSTEAF
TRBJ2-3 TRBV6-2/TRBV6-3 ASSYGLAVSFTDTQY
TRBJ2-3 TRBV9 ASSAAPPGLRTDTQY
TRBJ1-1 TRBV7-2 ASSMDRGGTEAF
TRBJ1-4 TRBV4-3 ASSQAWSGGSTNEKLF
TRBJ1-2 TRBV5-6 ARGMGGNGYT
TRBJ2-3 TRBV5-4 ASSLGLAGPGVDTQY
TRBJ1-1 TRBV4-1 ASSQQLQKNTEAF
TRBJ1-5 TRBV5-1 ASSTGTGSFSNQPQH
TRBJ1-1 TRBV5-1 ASSLGSQLMNTEAF
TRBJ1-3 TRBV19 ASTRGGSGNTIY
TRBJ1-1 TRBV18 ASSDDGNRSEAF
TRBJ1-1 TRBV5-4 ASSLQGRRNTEAF